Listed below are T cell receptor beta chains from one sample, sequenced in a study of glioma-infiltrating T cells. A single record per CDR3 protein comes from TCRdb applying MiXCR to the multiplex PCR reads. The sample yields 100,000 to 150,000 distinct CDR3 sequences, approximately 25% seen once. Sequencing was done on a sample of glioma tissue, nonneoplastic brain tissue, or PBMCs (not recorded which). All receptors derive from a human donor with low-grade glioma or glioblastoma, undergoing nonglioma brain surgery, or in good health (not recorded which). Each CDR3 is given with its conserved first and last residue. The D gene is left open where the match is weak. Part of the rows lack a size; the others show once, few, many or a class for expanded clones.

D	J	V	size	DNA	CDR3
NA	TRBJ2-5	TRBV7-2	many	TGTGCCAGCAGCTTATGGGGTTTAGAGACCCAGTACTTC	CASSLWGLETQYF
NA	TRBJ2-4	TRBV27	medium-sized	TGTGCCAGCAGTAATATCCGTCTCGGGGCCAAAAACATTCAGTACTTC	CASSNIRLGAKNIQYF
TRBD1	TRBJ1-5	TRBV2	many	TGTGCCAGCAGGGCCGGGACAGGGATTGGGGCCCAGCATTTT	CASRAGTGIGAQHF
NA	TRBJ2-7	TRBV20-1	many	TGCAGTGCTAGAGGCAGGGTGTACGAGCAGTACTTC	CSARGRVYEQYF
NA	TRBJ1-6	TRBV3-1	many	TGTGCCAGCACGGCCTCCATTAATTCACCCCTCCACTTT	CASTASINSPLHF
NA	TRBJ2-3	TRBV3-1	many	TGTGCCAGCAGCCAAGGAAGGAGTTCAGATACGCAGTATTTT	CASSQGRSSDTQYF
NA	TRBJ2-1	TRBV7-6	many	TGTGCCAGCAGCTTAGTAGGGGGGGACAATGAGCAGTTCTTC	CASSLVGGDNEQFF
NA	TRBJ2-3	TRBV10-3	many	TGTGCCACCGCGTGGCGGGTATTAAGCACAGATACGCAGTATTTT	CATAWRVLSTDTQYF
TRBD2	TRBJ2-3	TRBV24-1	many	TGTGCCACCAGTGATCCTAGCGGGACTGGAGATACGCAGTATTTT	CATSDPSGTGDTQYF
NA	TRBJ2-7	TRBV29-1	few	TGCAGCGCCGGGGACATTTACGAGCAGTACTTC	CSAGDIYEQYF
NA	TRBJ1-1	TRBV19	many	TGTGCCAGTAGTTCGACAGTGAACACTGAAGCTTTCTTT	CASSSTVNTEAFF
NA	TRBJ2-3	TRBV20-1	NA	TGCAGCGCTAGTGGCCTCACATATACGCAGTATTTT	CSASGLTYTQYF
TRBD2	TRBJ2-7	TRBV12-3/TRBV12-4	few	TGTGCCAGCAATTCTGGGACTACTCACTACGAGCAGTACTTC	CASNSGTTHYEQYF
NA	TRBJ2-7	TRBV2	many	TGTGCCAGCGGGACTGACTCCTACGAGCAGTACTTC	CASGTDSYEQYF
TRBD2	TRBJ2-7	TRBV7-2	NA	TGTGACAGCAGCGGGAGCTCCTACGAGCAGTACTTC	CDSSGSSYEQYF
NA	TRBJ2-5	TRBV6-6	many	TGTGCCAGCAGTTACGTGTTTTCAGAGACCCAGTACTTC	CASSYVFSETQYF
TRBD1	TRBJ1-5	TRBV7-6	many	TGTGCCAGCAGCCTGGGACAGGGAGGCCATCAGCCCCAGCATTTT	CASSLGQGGHQPQHF
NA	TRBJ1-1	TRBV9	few	TGTGCCAGCAGCGTAGGGATGAACACTGAAGCTTTCTTT	CASSVGMNTEAFF
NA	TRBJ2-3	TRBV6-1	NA	TGTGCCAGCAGTGAAGCGCGAATCTGGGCTGGACGAAAAGATACGCAGTATTTT	CASSEARIWAGRKDTQYF
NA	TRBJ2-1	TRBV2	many	TGTGCCAGCAGTGACCCCGACCAGTTGGAGGATGAGCAGTTCTTC	CASSDPDQLEDEQFF
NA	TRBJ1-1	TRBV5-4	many	TGTGCCAGCAGCTTGGAGGGAGGCAGGCGAGCTTTCTTT	CASSLEGGRRAFF
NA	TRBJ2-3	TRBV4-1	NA	TGCGCCAGCAGCATCACGGGACACAGCACAGATGCGCAGTATTTT	CASSITGHSTDAQYF
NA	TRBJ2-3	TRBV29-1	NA	TGCAGCGTGGTCTTCCAGCGGGCCACCGATACGCAGTATTTT	CSVVFQRATDTQYF
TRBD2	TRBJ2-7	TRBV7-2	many	TGTGCCAGCAGCTTAGACGCGGGAGGGTCCTACGAGCAGTACTTC	CASSLDAGGSYEQYF
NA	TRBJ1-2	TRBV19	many	TGTGCCAGTGTCCACAAACTTTATGGCTACACCTTC	CASVHKLYGYTF
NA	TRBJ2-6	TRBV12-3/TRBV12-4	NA	TGTGCCAGCTGGACAGCTCTTGGGGCCAACGTCCTGACTTTC	CASWTALGANVLTF
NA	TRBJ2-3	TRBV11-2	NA	TGTGCCAGCAGCTTAGTTCGAGACACCTCTAGCACAGATACGCAGTATTTT	CASSLVRDTSSTDTQYF
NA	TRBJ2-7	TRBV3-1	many	TGTGCCAGCAGCCAAGATCTAGCTTGGGAGCAGTACTTC	CASSQDLAWEQYF
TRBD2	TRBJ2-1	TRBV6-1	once	TGTGCCATCCGCAACGGGCGGGAGGGGTTAAATGAGCAGTTCTTC	CAIRNGREGLNEQFF
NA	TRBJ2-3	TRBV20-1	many	TGCAGTGCCCCAGGGACGGAGAACACAGATACGCAGTATTTT	CSAPGTENTDTQYF
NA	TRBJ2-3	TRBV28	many	TGTGCCAGCAGTCCCTATCCACAGGGAGGTACGCAGTATTTT	CASSPYPQGGTQYF